This TCR beta chain was observed in a study of shared clonotypes between healthy human individuals. The table came from immunoSEQ multiplex PCR; TCRdb's copy has only in-frame clones and leaves some out. The repertoire holds 650,000 to 750,000 clones, with roughly 70% as singletons. Points on this clone: The antigen remains unidentified.

General study results and limits: A small donor pool kept down the genetic and exposure-history diversity that was represented.

This CDR3 has 10 amino acids. Germline V gives CDR1 DFQATT, CDR2 SNEGSKA (reference sequence). The receptor's source is a woman in her 30s in good health. Sequencing input: memory CD4+ T cells sorted from blood. Subset noted: CD45RA-negative fraction. The rearrangement links TRBV20-1 to TRBJ1-1, with D possibly TRBD1 on 5 matching bases. CDR3 sequence: CSQQEAEAFF. The CDR3 DNA sequence: TGCAGCCAACAGGAAGCTGAAGCTTTCTTT.